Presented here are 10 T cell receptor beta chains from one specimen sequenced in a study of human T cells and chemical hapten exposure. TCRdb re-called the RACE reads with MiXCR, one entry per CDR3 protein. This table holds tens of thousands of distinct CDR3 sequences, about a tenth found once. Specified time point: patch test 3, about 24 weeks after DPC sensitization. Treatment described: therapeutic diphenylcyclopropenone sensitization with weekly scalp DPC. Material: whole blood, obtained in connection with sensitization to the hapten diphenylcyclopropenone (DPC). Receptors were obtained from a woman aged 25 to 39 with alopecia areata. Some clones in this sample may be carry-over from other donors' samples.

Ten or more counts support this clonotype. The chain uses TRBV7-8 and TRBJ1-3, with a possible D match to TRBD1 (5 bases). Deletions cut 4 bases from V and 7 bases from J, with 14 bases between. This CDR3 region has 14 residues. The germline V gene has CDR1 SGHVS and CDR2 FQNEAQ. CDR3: CASSYGLWGNTIYF. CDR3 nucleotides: TGTGCCAGCAGCTATGGATTATGGGGGAACACCATATATTTT.

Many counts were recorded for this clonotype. The DNA for the CDR3 is TGTGCCAGCAGTTTGGCCCTGCAGTCTGAAAAACTGTTTTTT. This encodes CASSLALQSEKLFF. The rearrangement links TRBV28 to TRBJ1-4; D unclear. This CDR3 is built from 14 residues. The germline CDR1 and CDR2 sequences are MDHEN and SYDVKM. The V end was cut by 3 bases, the J end by 7 bases, with 12 bases between.

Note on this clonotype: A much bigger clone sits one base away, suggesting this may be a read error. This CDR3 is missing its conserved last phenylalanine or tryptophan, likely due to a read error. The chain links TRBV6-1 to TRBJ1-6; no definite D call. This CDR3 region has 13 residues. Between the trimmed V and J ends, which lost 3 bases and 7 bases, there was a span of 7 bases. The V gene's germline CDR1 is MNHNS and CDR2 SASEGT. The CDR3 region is CASSDSRNSPLHS. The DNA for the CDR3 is TGTGCCAGCAGTGACAGCCGCAATTCACCCCTCCACTCT.

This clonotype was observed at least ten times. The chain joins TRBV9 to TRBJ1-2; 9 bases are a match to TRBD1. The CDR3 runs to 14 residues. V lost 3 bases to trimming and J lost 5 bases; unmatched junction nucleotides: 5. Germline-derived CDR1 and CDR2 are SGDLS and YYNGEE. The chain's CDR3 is CASSAGQGSYGYTF. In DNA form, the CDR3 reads TGTGCCAGCAGCGCGGGACAGGGCTCATATGGCTACACCTTC.

In DNA, the CDR3 is TGTGCCAGCAGTAGGGCAGGGGAATATGGCTACACCTTC. Residues: CASSRAGEYGYTF. The genes are TRBV28 and TRBJ1-2; weak D call: TRBD1 (6 bases). V shed 5 bases and J shed 5 bases, with 12 bases lying between them. There are 13 residues in the CDR3. Germline-derived CDR1 and CDR2 are MDHEN and SYDVKM.

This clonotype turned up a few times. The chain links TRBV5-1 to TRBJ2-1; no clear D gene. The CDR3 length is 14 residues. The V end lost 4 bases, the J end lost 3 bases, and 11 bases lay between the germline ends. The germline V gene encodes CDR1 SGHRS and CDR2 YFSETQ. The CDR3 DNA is TGCGCCAGCAGCAAGATTGTAGACTACAATGAGCAGTTCTTC. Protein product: CASSKIVDYNEQFF.

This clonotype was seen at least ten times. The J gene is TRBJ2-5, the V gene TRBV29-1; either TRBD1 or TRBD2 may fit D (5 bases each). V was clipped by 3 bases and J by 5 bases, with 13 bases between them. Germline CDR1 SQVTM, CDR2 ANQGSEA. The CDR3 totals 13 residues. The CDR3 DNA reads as TGCAGCGTTGACGAGGGGAACGTCGAGACCCAGTACTTC. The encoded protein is CSVDEGNVETQYF.

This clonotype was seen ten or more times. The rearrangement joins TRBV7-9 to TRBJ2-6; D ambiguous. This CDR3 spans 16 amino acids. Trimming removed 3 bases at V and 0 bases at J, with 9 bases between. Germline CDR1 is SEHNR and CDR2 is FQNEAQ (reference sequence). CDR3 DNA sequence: TGTGCCAGCAGCTTCACCGGGCTCTCTGGGGCCAACGTCCTGACTTTC. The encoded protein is CASSFTGLSGANVLTF.

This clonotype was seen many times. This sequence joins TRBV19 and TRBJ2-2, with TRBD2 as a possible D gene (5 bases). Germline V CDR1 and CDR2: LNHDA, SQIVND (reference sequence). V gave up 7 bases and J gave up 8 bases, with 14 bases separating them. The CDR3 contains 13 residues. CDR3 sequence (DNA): TGTGCCAGTACCCCCCGGAGGTGGGGGGAGCTGTTTTTT. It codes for CASTPRRWGELFF. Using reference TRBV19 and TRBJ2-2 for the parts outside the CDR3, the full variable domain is DGGITQSPKYLFRKEGQNVTLSCEQNLNHDAMYWYRQDPGQGLRLIYYSQIVNDFQKGDIAEGYSVSREKKESFPLTVTSAQKNPTAFYLCASTPRRWGELFFGEGSRLTVL.

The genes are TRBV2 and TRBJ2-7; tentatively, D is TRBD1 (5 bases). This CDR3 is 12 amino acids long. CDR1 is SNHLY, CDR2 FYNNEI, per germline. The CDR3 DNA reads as TGTGCCAGCAGTGAGCAGGGCTACGAGCAGTGCGTC. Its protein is CASSEQGYEQCV.